This record covers a single T cell receptor beta chain. The antigen is undetermined. These data belong to a study of cytomegalovirus exposure and HLA in healthy donors. The CDR3 has 14 amino acids. Germline CDR1 reads LNHDA; CDR2 reads SQIVND (reference sequence). V lost 8 bases, J lost 7 bases, and 17 bases lay in between. Both 60 Vbeta primers and 13 Jbeta primers went into the PCR. The repertoire was sequenced with immunoSEQ multiplex PCR; TCRdb's copy has only in-frame clones and lacks some. The table has some 150,000 clones, approximately 79% seen once; the top ten hold roughly 1.4%. Notes on the study in general: In a later analysis, across HLA loci, associated TCR counts were highest for DRB1, lowest for HLA-C. Later analysis indicated greater clonal expansion among HLA-associated TCR beta chains than among equally common other chains. HLA allele associations emerged for 15,000 to 20,000 TCR beta sequences in a later analysis, at 0.05 false discovery rate. Analyzed later, most CMV-associated TCR beta chains appeared HLA-restricted.

The gene calls are TRBV19 and TRBJ1-4; perhaps TRBD1 as D (6 bases). This receptor was obtained from a man between 60 and 75 years old in good health and CMV-seronegative. The sequenced sample was PBMCs. CDR3 loop: CASAEGGAGEKLFF. The CDR3, as DNA: TGTGCCAGTGCAGAGGGGGGGGCCGGTGAAAAACTGTTTTTT.